This TCR beta chain comes out of a study of B cell selection in AIRE deficiency. Overall study results and limits: Roughly 29% of healthy-shared Treg TCRbeta sequences appeared in patient Tconv cells.

As for this clone: Its antigen is as yet unknown.

CDR1 MNHNS and CDR2 SASEGT come from the germline V gene. This CDR3 has 13 residues. V was cut by 7 bases and J by 2 bases, with 9 bases left in between. Sequenced by immunoSEQ multiplex PCR; TCRdb stores in-frame clones only, minus some. This sample yields around 20,000 clones, of which 90% to 95% are seen a single time; about 0.9% belongs to the top ten. Regulatory T cells were sorted as CD4+CD25hiCD127low/negative. The clonotype comes from a human donor in good health. The sample comprised CD4+CD25+ Tregs sorted from PBMCs. The chain joins TRBV6-1 to TRBJ1-5; no clear D gene. The CDR3 DNA is TGTGCCAGCACTACGTGGGGCAATCAGCCCCAGCATTTT. It translates to CASTTWGNQPQHF.